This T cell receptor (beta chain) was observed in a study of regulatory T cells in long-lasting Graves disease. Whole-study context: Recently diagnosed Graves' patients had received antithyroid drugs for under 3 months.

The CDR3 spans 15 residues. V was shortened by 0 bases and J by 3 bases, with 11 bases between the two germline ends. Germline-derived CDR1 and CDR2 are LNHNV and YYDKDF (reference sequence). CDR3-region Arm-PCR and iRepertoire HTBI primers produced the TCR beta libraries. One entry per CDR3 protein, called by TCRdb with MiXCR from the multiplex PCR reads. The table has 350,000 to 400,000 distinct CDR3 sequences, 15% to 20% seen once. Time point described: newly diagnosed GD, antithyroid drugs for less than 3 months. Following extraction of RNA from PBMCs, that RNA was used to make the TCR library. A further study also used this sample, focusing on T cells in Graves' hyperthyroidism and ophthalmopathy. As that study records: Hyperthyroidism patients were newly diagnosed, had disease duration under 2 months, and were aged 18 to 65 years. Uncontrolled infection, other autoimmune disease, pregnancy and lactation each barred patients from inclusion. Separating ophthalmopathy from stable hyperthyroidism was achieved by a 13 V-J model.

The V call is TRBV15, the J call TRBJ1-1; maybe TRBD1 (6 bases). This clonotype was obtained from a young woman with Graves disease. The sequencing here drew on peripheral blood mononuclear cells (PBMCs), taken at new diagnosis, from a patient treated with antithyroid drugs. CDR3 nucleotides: TGTGCCACCAGCAGAGATCTAGGGGGGGACACTGAAGCTTTCTTT. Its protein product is CATSRDLGGDTEAFF.